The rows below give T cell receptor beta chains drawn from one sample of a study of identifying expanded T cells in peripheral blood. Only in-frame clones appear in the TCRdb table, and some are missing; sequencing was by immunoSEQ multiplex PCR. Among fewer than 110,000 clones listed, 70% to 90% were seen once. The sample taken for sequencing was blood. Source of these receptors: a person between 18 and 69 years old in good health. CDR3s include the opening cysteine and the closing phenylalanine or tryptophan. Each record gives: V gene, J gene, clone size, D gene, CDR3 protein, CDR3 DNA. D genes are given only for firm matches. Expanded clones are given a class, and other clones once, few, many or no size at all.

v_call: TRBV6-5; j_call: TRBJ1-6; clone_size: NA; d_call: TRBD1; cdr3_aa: CASRKGQGMNSPLHF; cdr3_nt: TGTGCCAGCAGGAAAGGACAGGGGATGAATTCACCCCTCCACTTT
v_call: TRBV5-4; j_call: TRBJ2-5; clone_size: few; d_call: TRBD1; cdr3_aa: CASSRQGAAETQYF; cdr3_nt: TGTGCCAGCAGCAGACAGGGGGCGGCGGAGACCCAGTACTTC
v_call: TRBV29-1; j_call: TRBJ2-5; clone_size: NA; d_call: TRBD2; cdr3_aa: CSVAPRGGEETQYF; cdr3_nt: TGCAGCGTTGCCCCACGCGGGGGGGAAGAGACCCAGTACTTC
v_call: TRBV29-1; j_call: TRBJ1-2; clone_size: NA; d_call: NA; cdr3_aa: CSVEGRGGNYGYTF; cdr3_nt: TGCAGCGTTGAAGGGAGAGGAGGTAACTATGGCTACACCTTC
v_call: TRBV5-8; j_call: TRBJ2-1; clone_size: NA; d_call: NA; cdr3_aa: CASSFWAGGDNEQFF; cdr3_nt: TGTGCCAGCAGCTTTTGGGCCGGGGGTGATAATGAGCAGTTCTTC
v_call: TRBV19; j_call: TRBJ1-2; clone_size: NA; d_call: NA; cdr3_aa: CASSLDGFYGYTF; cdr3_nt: TGTGCCAGTAGTCTGGACGGTTTCTATGGCTACACCTTC
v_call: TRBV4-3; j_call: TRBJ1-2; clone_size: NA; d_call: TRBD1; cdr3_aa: CASSQGTGSGYGYTF; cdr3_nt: TGCGCCAGCAGCCAAGGGACAGGGAGTGGCTATGGCTACACCTTC
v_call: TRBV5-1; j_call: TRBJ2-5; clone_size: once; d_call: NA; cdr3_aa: CASSLEETQYF; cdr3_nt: TGCGCCAGCAGCTTGGAAGAGACCCAGTACTTC
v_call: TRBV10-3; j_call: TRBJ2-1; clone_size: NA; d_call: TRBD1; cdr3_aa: CAISDTQGQGANEQFF; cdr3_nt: TGTGCCATCAGTGATACCCAGGGACAGGGCGCCAATGAGCAGTTCTTC
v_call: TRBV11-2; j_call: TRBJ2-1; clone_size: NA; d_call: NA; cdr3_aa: CASSLGKNEQFF; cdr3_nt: TGTGCCAGCAGCTTAGGGAAAAATGAGCAGTTCTTC
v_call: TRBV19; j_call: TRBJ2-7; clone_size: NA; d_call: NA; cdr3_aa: CASSIGGGAEQYF; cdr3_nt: TGTGCCAGTAGTATAGGGGGTGGCGCCGAGCAGTACTTC
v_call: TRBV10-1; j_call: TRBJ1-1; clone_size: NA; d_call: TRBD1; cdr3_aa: CASSDGQGPTEAFF; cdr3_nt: TGCGCCAGCAGTGACGGACAGGGTCCCACTGAAGCTTTCTTT
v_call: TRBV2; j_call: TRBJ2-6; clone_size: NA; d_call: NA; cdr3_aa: CASGDSGANVLTF; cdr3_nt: TGTGCCAGCGGAGATTCTGGGGCCAACGTCCTGACTTTC
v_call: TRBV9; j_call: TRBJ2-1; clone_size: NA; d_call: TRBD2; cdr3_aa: CASSVAGGGVQFF; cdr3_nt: TGTGCCAGCAGCGTAGCGGGGGGAGGGGTGCAGTTCTTC
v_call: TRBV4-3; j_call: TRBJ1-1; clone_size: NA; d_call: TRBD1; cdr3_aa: CASSQAPQGETEAFF; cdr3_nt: TGCGCCAGCAGCCAGGCCCCTCAGGGGGAGACTGAAGCTTTCTTT
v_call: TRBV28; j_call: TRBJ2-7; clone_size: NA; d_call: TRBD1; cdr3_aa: CASSLWYGTGHYEQYF; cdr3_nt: TGTGCCAGCAGTTTATGGTACGGGACAGGGCACTACGAGCAGTACTTC
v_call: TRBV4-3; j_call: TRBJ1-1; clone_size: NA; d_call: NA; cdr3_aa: CASSQSRDLTEAFF; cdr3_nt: TGCGCCAGCAGCCAATCACGGGACTTGACTGAAGCTTTCTTT
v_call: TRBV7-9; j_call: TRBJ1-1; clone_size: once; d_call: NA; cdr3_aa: CASSPALNTEAFF; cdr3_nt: TGTGCCAGCAGCCCTGCGCTGAACACTGAAGCTTTCTTT
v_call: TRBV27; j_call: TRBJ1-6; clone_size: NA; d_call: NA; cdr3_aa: CASSSSGTGLYSPLHF; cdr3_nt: TGTGCCAGCAGTTCCTCGGGGACGGGGTTGTATTCACCCCTCCACTTT
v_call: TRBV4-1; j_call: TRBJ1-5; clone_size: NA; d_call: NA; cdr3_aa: CASSQVLGGGQPQHF; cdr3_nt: TGCGCCAGCAGCCAAGTGTTGGGGGGCGGCCAGCCCCAGCATTTT
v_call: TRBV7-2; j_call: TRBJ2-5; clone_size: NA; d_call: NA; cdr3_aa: CASNSLGAGETQYF; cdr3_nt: TGTGCCAGCAACTCCCTCGGGGCGGGGGAGACCCAGTACTTC
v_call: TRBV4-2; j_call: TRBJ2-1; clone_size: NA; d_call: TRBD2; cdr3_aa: CASSRDLRLAGESSYNEQFF; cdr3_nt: TGTGCCAGCAGCCGAGATCTGAGACTAGCGGGGGAAAGCTCCTACAATGAGCAGTTCTTC
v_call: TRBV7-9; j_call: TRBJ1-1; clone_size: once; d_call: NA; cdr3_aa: CASSLLGARMNTEAFF; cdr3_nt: TGTGCCAGCAGCTTATTGGGGGCGCGGATGAACACTGAAGCTTTCTTT
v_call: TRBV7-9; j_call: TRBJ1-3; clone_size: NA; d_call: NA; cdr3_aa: CASSLSGGPSGNTIYF; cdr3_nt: TGTGCCAGCAGCTTGAGCGGGGGCCCCTCTGGAAACACCATATATTTT
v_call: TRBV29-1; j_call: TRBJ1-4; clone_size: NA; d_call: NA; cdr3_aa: CSVVSQTPGANEKLFF; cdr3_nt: TGCAGCGTTGTGTCGCAAACTCCGGGGGCTAATGAAAAACTGTTTTTT
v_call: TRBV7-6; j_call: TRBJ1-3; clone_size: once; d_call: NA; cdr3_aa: CASSLAGVGSGNTIYF; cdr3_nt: TGTGCCAGCAGCTTAGCGGGAGTCGGCAGTGGAAACACCATATATTTT
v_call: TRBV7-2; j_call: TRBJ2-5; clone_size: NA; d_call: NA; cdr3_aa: CASSLVERETQYF; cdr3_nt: TGTGCCAGCAGCTTAGTGGAGAGAGAGACCCAGTACTTC
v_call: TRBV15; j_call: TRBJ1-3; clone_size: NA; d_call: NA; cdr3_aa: CATSRPQGNGNTIYF; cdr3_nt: TGTGCCACCAGCAGGCCTCAGGGAAACGGAAACACCATATATTTT
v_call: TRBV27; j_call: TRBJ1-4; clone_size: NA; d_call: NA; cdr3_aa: CASSFSGGNEKLFF; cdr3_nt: TGTGCCAGCAGTTTTTCGGGGGGTAATGAAAAACTGTTTTTT
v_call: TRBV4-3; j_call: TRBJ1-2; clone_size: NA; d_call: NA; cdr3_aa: CASSQDRWGFGGYTF; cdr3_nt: TGCGCCAGCAGCCAAGATCGATGGGGGTTTGGGGGCTACACCTTC
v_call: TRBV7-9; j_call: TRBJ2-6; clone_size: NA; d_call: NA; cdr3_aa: CASSQAIHHSGANVLTF; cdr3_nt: TGTGCCAGCAGCCAAGCGATCCACCACTCTGGGGCCAACGTCCTGACTTTC